Presented here are 27 T cell receptor beta chains from one specimen sequenced in a study of Ad26.COV2.S vaccination and SARS-CoV-2 variants. TCRdb's table, derived via immunoSEQ multiplex PCR, lists solely in-frame clones and lacks some. In the table there are around 500,000 clones, 89% of which are singletons. As to treatment: 15 to 20 received Ad26.COV2.S at low or high dose, single or two shots; several received placebo; per-sample allocation not given. Day 63 after the first vaccine or placebo injection was the time point for sampling. Source: peripheral blood, taken in a trial of Ad26.COV2.S vaccine versus placebo. These receptors came from a person aged 18-65 years who received the Ad26.COV2.S COVID-19 vaccine or a placebo.

The chain employs TRBV10-1 and TRBJ1-5; no firm D call. This CDR3 has 11 residues. V was shortened by 4 bases and J by 3 bases, with 1 base between the two germline ends. Germline CDR1 is WNHNN and CDR2 is SYGVQD (reference sequence). CDR3: CASSVNQPQHF. The CDR3 nucleotides read TGCGCCAGCAGTGTCAATCAGCCCCAGCATTTT.

Of note for this clone: Within the sample, other DNA sequences also encode this same CDR3. This rearrangement joins TRBV18 to TRBJ1-5; no reliable D call. The CDR3 is 15 amino acids. Trimming pared 3 bases from V and 0 bases from J, leaving 9 bases between. The germline gives CDR1 KGHSH, CDR2 LQKENI. In DNA form, the CDR3 reads TGTGCCAGCTCACCTGTCGGTTATAGCAATCAGCCCCAGCATTTT. Translated: CASSPVGYSNQPQHF.

The genes are TRBV20-1 and TRBJ1-5; D is ambiguous. Trimming took off 3 bases at V and 6 bases at J, with 18 bases between the two ends. The CDR3 is 15 residues long. Germline CDR1 and CDR2: DFQATT and SNEGSKA (reference sequence). The chain's CDR3 is CSASPRGWYVQPQHF. The CDR3 nucleotides read TGCAGTGCTAGTCCCCGGGGTTGGTATGTTCAGCCCCAGCATTTT.

The rearrangement uses TRBV5-4 and TRBJ1-1; D may be TRBD1 (6 bases). Germline assignment: CDR1 SGHNT and CDR2 YYREEE (reference sequence). V gave up 4 bases and J gave up 1 base, with 17 bases separating them. The CDR3 loop spans 16 amino acids. For the CDR3, the DNA is TGTGCCAGCAGCCCCCCCCTTGGGGGCTCGAACACTGAAGCTTTCTTT. It translates to CASSPPLGGSNTEAFF.

This rearrangement joins TRBV11-2 to TRBJ2-3; 12 bases agree with TRBD2. Trimming removed 0 bases from V and 6 bases from J; junction bases left unmatched: 7. This CDR3 is built from 17 residues. CDR1 is SGHAT and CDR2 is FQNNGV in the germline V gene. The CDR3 DNA reads TGTGCCAGCAGCTTAGAGGCTAGCGGGGGGGCAAGGGATACGCAGTATTTT. This translates into CASSLEASGGARDTQYF.

The chain has TRBV24-1 and TRBJ1-5, with 11 bases matching TRBD1. This CDR3 has 15 amino acids. Germline V CDR1 and CDR2: KGHDR, SFDVKD. V trimming: 3 bases; J trimming: 6 bases; junction bases outside the gene matches: 3. The DNA of the CDR3 is TGTGCCACCAGTGATCGGACAGGGGGCGGTCAGCCCCAGCATTTT. Protein sequence: CATSDRTGGGQPQHF.

The chain has TRBV19 and TRBJ2-7; the D gene is possibly TRBD1 (6 bases). This CDR3 is 13 amino acids long. V lost 8 bases and J lost 1, with 12 bases in between. Per the germline V gene, CDR1 is LNHDA and CDR2 is SQIVND (reference sequence). In DNA form, the CDR3 reads TGTGCCAGTTCAGACAGGAGATCCTACGAGCAGTACTTC. This sequence encodes CASSDRRSYEQYF.

The chain recombines TRBV4-2 with TRBJ1-1; no reliable D call. Looked up from germline, CDR1 is LGHNA and CDR2 is YNFKEQ. The CDR3 is 14 residues long. V lost 3 bases to trimming and J lost 1 base, with 9 bases between them. The DNA for the CDR3 is TGTGCCAGCAGCCATGTCAACCAGAACACTGAAGCTTTCTTT. Protein: CASSHVNQNTEAFF.

The rearrangement uses TRBV29-1 and TRBJ1-3, with 12 bases aligning to TRBD1. CDR1 is SQVTM and CDR2 is ANQGSEA in the germline V gene. The V segment lost 3 bases and the J segment 7 bases; nucleotides outside the gene matches: 7. The CDR3 is 15 amino acids. The CDR3 loop reads CSVELGQGAVNTIYF. The DNA for the CDR3 is TGCAGCGTTGAGCTGGGACAGGGGGCCGTCAACACCATATATTTT.

V is TRBV19 and J is TRBJ1-3, with D tentatively TRBD1 (6 bases). The germline gives CDR1 LNHDA, CDR2 SQIVND (reference sequence). V lost 5 bases to trimming and J lost 0 bases, with 29 bases between them. This CDR3 is 21 amino acids long. CDR3 loop: CASSPQRGQFNRGVSGNTIYF. The CDR3 DNA reads TGTGCCAGTAGTCCGCAGAGGGGACAATTCAACCGCGGGGTCTCTGGAAACACCATATATTTT.

The chain has TRBV3-1 (or the pseudogene TRBV3-2) and TRBJ1-1; 11 bases are shared with TRBD1. With V trimmed by 3 bases and J by 5 bases, 5 bases remained unmatched. Per germline, CDR1 LGHDT and CDR2 YNNKEL (reference sequence). The CDR3 consists of 15 residues. The CDR3 protein is CASSHRDRGNTEAFF. The CDR3 DNA reads TGTGCCAGCAGCCATAGGGACAGGGGGAATACTGAAGCTTTCTTT.

This chain joins TRBV5-4 and TRBJ1-2; 7 bases match TRBD1. The CDR3 loop spans 15 amino acids. CDR1 is SGHNT, CDR2 YYREEE, per germline (reference sequence). Trimming cost V 6 bases and J 2 bases; bases outside gene matches: 10. The CDR3 region is CASNPGGQRNYGYTF. The CDR3, as DNA: TGTGCCAGCAATCCTGGGGGACAGCGAAACTATGGCTACACCTTC.

This clone was seen once. The V call is TRBV15, the J call TRBJ1-4; 7 nucleotides line up with TRBD1. This CDR3 is built from 15 residues. V was pared by 2 bases and J by 8 bases, with 8 bases of the junction left unmatched. Germline V gives CDR1 LNHNV, CDR2 YYDKDF (reference sequence). Here the CDR3 reads CATSRFRGGGEKLFF. The CDR3 DNA reads TGTGCCACCAGCAGATTCAGGGGGGGAGGAGAAAAACTGTTTTTT.

The chain recombines TRBV6-1 with TRBJ2-3, with 9 bases matching TRBD1. The CDR3 loop spans 18 amino acids. V shed 2 bases and J 2 bases; nucleotides not matched to a gene: 11. CDR1 MNHNS and CDR2 SASEGT come from the germline V gene. Written as DNA, the CDR3 is TGTGCCAGCAGTGAATTTGGGGGGGGGACAGGGATCACAGATACGCAGTATTTT. Its protein product is CASSEFGGGTGITDTQYF.

This clone was observed a handful of times. The chain recombines TRBV7-3 with TRBJ1-2; D may be TRBD1 (5 bases). V lost 0 bases, J lost 7 bases, and 12 bases lay in between. CDR3 length: 14 residues. Looked up from germline, CDR1 is SGHTA and CDR2 is FQGTGA. The CDR3 sequence: CASSLTGDSGGYTF. CDR3 coding DNA: TGTGCCAGCAGCTTAACGGGGGATTCCGGTGGCTACACCTTC.

This rearrangement joins TRBV30 to TRBJ2-5; D is unclear. CDR1 and CDR2 from the germline V gene are GTSNPN and SVGIG (reference sequence). CDR3 length equals 12 residues. Trimming left V 2 bases short and J 4 bases short, with 8 bases between. CDR3 protein: CAWSTSGETQYF. As DNA, the CDR3 is TGTGCCTGGAGTACCTCCGGAGAGACCCAGTACTTC.

Remarks on this clone: Sequence at one end of the junction differs from germline and may be a read error. The rearrangement joins TRBV7-7 to TRBJ1-5, with TRBD1 matching 10 bases. Germline assignment: CDR1 SSHAT and CDR2 FNYEAQ (reference sequence). CDR3 length equals 15 residues. CDR3 in DNA: TGTGCTAGCAGCTGTCCCGGGACAGGGGAGCAGCCCCAGCATTTT. Encoded protein: CASSCPGTGEQPQHF.

J is TRBJ2-5 and V is TRBV5-4; possible D gene TRBD1, 7 bases. This CDR3 is 14 amino acids long. Per germline, CDR1 SGHNT and CDR2 YYREEE (reference sequence). V dropped 2 bases and J dropped 4 bases, with 12 bases sitting between them. CDR3 region: CASSFRGVRETQYF. In DNA, the CDR3 is TGTGCCAGCAGCTTCAGGGGGGTACGAGAGACCCAGTACTTC. Combining the CDR3 with reference TRBV5-4 and TRBJ2-5 gives the whole variable domain ETGVTQSPTHLIKTRGQQVTLRCSSQSGHNTVSWYQQALGQGPQFIFQYYREEENGRGNFPPRFSGLQFPNYSSELNVNALELDDSALYLCASSFRGVRETQYFGPGTRLLVL.

V usage is TRBV7-2 and J usage is TRBJ2-3; 14 positions agree with TRBD2. The V gene end was trimmed by 5 bases and the J gene end by 3 bases; junction bases not matched to a gene: 7. The CDR3 contains 17 residues. Germline-derived CDR1 and CDR2 are SGHTA and FQGNSA. The CDR3 here is CASSLGLAGGMTDTQYF. The CDR3 DNA is TGTGCCAGCAGCCTAGGACTAGCGGGGGGTATGACAGATACGCAGTATTTT.

V usage is TRBV28 and J usage is TRBJ1-1; no reliable D call. Germline V CDR1 and CDR2: MDHEN, SYDVKM. The CDR3 covers 14 residues. The germline V and J ends were trimmed by 7 bases and 2 bases, with 14 bases remaining between them. This CDR3 is CASIQIGHNTEAFF. CDR3 nucleotides: TGTGCCAGCATACAGATAGGGCACAACACTGAAGCTTTCTTT.

CDR3 DNA: TGTGCCAGCTCGCCTACTAGCGGGAGTGACAAGACCCAGTACTTC. Translation: CASSPTSGSDKTQYF. V usage is TRBV18 and J usage is TRBJ2-5; 11 nucleotides line up with TRBD2. V dropped 6 bases and J dropped 6; count of bases not matched to a gene: 9. The CDR3 is 15 residues long. Germline loops: CDR1 KGHSH, CDR2 LQKENI.

The rearrangement uses TRBV24-1 and TRBJ1-5, with D unclear. The CDR3 sequence is 15 residues long. Germline V gene lookup returns CDR1 KGHDR and CDR2 SFDVKD. Trimming cost V 4 bases and J 6 bases, with 15 bases left between them. The CDR3 DNA reads as TGTGCCACCAGTGAACAGTCATCATGGTCTCAGCCCCAGCATTTT. Protein product: CATSEQSSWSQPQHF.

In this sample, this clone turned up many times. This chain links TRBV5-8 with TRBJ2-2; 10 bases line up with TRBD1. CDR1 SGHTS and CDR2 YDEGEE come from the germline V gene. The CDR3 runs to 16 residues. J gave up 2 bases and V 7 bases, and 8 bases lay outside the gene matches. The CDR3 is CASGRDRGANTGELFF. The DNA of the CDR3 is TGTGCCAGCGGAAGGGACAGGGGAGCTAACACCGGGGAGCTGTTTTTT.

This clone is a singleton in its sample. The V gene is TRBV2, the J gene TRBJ2-3, with a tentative D call TRBD2 (5 bases). There are 15 residues in the CDR3. Trimming pared 2 bases from V and 7 bases from J, leaving 16 bases between. Germline V gene lookup returns CDR1 SNHLY and CDR2 FYNNEI. CDR3 protein: CASSENPRGPHTQYF. In DNA form, the CDR3 reads TGTGCCAGCAGTGAAAATCCACGGGGTCCCCATACGCAGTATTTT.

Worth noting for this clone: In the same sample, other DNA sequences code for this CDR3. The rearrangement uses TRBV19 and TRBJ2-1; D remains unclear. Trimming left V 0 bases short and J 4 bases short, with 4 bases between. This CDR3 has 13 amino acids. Germline V gives CDR1 LNHDA, CDR2 SQIVND (reference sequence). The CDR3 DNA sequence: TGTGCCAGTAGTATAGATATATACAATGAGCAGTTCTTC. As protein: CASSIDIYNEQFF.

The genes are TRBV7-6 and TRBJ1-1; D remains unclear. V shed 2 bases and J shed 4 bases, with 5 bases lying between them. CDR3 length equals 12 residues. CDR1 is SGHVS and CDR2 is FNYEAQ in the germline V gene. The CDR3 DNA is TGTGCCAGCAGCTTAAAGGGCACTGAAGCTTTCTTT. This encodes CASSLKGTEAFF.

This clone appeared once. This chain connects TRBV5-1 to TRBJ2-1; D is perhaps TRBD2 (5 bases). The V gene's germline CDR1 is SGHRS and CDR2 YFSETQ. The CDR3 length is 15 residues. V gave up 0 bases and J gave up 5 bases, with 12 bases separating them. CDR3 in DNA: TGCGCCAGCAGCTTGGAGGGCAGCGGAAACAATGAGCAGTTCTTC. Amino acids: CASSLEGSGNNEQFF.